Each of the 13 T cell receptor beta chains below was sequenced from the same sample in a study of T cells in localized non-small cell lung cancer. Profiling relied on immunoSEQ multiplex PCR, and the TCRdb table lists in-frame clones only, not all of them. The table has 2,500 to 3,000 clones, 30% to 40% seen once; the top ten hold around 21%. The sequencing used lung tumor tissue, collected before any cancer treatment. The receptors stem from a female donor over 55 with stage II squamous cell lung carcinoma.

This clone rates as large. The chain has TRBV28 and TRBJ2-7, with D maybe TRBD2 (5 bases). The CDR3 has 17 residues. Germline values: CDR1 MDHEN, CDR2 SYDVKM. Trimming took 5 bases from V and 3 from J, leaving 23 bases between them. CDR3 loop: CASSPRNSGPRLYEQYF. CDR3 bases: TGTGCCAGCAGTCCCCGTAACAGCGGCCCGAGGCTCTACGAGCAGTACTTC.

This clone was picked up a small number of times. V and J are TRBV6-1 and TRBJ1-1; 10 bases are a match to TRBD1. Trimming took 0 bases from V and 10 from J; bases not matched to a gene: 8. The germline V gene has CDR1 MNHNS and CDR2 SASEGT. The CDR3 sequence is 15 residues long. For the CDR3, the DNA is TGTGCCAGCAGTGAAGCCCCCGGGGACAGGGGAGCAGCTTTCTTT. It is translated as CASSEAPGDRGAAFF.

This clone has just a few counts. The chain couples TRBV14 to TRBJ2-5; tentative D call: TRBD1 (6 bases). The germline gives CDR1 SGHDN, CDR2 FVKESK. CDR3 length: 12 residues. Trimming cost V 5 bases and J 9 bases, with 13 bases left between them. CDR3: CASSSRPGAQYF. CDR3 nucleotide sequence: TGTGCCAGCAGCTCCCGACCAGGGGCCCAGTACTTC.

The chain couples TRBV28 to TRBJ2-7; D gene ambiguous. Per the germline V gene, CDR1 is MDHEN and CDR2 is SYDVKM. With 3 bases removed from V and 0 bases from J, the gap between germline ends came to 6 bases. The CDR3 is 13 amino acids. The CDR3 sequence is CASSFHYSYEQYF. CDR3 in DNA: TGTGCCAGCAGTTTCCACTACTCCTACGAGCAGTACTTC.

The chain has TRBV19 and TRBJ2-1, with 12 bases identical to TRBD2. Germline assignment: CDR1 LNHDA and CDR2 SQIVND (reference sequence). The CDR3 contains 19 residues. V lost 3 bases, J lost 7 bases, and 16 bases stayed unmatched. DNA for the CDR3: TGTGCCAGTAGTATCAGGGCTTTAGGACTAGCGGGAACACTGAATGAGCAGTTCTTC. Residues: CASSIRALGLAGTLNEQFF.

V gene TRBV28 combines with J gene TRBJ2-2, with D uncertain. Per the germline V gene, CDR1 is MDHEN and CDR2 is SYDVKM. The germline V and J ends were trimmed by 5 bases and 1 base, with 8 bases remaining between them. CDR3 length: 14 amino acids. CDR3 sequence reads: CASSRWGNTGELFF. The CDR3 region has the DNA TGTGCCAGCAGTCGCTGGGGGAACACCGGGGAGCTGTTTTTT.

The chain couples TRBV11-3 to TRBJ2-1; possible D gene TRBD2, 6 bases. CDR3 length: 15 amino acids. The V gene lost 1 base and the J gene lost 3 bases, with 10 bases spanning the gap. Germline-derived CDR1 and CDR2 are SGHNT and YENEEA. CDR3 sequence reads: CASSLGGDVYNEQFF. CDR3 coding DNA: TGTGCCAGCAGCTTAGGGGGGGACGTCTACAATGAGCAGTTCTTC.

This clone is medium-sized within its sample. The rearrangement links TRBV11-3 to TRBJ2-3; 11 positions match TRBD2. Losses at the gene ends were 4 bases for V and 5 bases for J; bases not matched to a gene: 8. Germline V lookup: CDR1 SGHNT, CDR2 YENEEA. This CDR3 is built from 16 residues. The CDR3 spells CASSSTSGAIGDTQYF. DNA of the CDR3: TGTGCCAGCAGCTCGACTAGCGGGGCTATTGGAGATACGCAGTATTTT.

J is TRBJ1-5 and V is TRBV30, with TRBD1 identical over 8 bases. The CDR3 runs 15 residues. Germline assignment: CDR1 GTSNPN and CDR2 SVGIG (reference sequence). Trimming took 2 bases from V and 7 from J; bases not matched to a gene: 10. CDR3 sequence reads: CAWSPGQGSGQPQHF. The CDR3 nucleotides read TGTGCCTGGAGTCCCGGACAGGGTAGCGGACAGCCCCAGCATTTT.

As DNA, the CDR3 is TGCGCCAGCGGGACAGGGGGCGGCTACACCTTC. It codes for CASGTGGGYTF. The chain links TRBV10-1 to TRBJ1-2; 12 bases line up with TRBD1. Germline trimming cut 8 bases from V and 8 bases from J; bases unmatched to any gene: 0. This CDR3 has 11 residues. Germline V lookup: CDR1 WNHNN, CDR2 SYGVQD (reference sequence).

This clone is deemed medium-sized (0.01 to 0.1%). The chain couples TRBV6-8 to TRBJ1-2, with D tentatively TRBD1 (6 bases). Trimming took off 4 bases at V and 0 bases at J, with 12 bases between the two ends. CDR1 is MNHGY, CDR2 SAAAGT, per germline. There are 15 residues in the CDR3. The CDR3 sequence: CASSLRTVTNYGYTF. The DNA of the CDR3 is TGTGCCAGCAGTTTACGGACAGTTACTAACTATGGCTACACCTTC.

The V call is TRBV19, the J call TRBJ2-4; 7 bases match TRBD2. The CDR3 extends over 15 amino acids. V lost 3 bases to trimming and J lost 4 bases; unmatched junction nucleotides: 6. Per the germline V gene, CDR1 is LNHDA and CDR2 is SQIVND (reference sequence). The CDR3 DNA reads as TGTGCCAGTAGTATCGGACTAGGCCTAAAAAACATTCAGTACTTC. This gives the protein CASSIGLGLKNIQYF.

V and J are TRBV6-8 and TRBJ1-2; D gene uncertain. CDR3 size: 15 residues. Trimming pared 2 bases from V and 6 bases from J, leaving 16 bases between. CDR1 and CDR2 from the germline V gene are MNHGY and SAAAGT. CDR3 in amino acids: CASSYRTAALNGYTF. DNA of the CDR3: TGTGCCAGCAGTTACAGGACTGCTGCTTTGAATGGCTACACCTTC.